This T cell receptor (beta chain) was documented in a study of CD8 T cells in Susac syndrome. Sequencing of TCR beta, carried out with a high-throughput approach, was applied to CD8+ and CD4+ T cells from the blood. An amount of RNA that ranged from roughly 0.5 to 1 ug was reverse transcribed with random hexamers. One entry per CDR3 protein results from TCRdb running MiXCR on the immunoSEQ multiplex PCR reads. Of about 140,000 distinct CDR3 sequences in the sample, nearly 95% are singletons; the top ten hold over 0.25%. Germline lookup yields CDR1 MNHEY and CDR2 SVGEGT. The germline V and J ends were trimmed by 4 bases and 8 bases, with 27 bases remaining between them. The length of the CDR3 is 18 residues.

The sequence was obtained from a human donor in good health. The V and J genes are TRBV6-2 or TRBV6-3 and TRBJ2-1, with D maybe TRBD2 (6 bases). The sequencing input was CD8+ T cells from PBMCs. The CDR3 nucleotides are TGTGCCAGCAGTTCCGGAGCGTGGGGGAGGCCCGATGGGGATGAGCAGTTCTTC. Amino acids: CASSSGAWGRPDGDEQFF.